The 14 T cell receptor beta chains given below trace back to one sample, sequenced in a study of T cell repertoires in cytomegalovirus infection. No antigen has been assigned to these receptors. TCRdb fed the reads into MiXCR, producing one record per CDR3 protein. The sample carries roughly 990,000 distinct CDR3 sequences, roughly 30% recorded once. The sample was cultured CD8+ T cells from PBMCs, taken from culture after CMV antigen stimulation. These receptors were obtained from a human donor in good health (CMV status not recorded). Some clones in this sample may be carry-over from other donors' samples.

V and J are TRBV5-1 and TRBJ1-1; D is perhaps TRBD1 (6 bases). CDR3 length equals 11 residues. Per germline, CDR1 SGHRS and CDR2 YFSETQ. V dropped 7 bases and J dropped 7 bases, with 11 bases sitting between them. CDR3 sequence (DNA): TGCGCCAGCCAAGGGGGAGGTGAAGCTTTCTTT. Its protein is CASQGGGEAFF.

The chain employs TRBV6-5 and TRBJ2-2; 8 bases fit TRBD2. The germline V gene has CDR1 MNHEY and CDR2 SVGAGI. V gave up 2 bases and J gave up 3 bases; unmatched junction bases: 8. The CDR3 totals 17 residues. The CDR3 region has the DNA TGTGCCAGCAGTTACCTCCGGGGGGGGCCGCACACCGGGGAGCTGTTTTTT. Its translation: CASSYLRGGPHTGELFF.

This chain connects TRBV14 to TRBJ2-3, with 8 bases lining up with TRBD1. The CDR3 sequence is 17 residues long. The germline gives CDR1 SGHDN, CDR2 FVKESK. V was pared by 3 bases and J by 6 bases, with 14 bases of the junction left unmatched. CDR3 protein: CASSQIGQGYHLDTQYF. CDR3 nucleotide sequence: TGTGCCAGCAGCCAGATCGGACAGGGATACCATTTGGATACGCAGTATTTT. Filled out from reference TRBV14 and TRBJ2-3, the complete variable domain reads EAGVTQFPSHSVIEKGQTVTLRCDPISGHDNLYWYRRVMGKEIKFLLHFVKESKQDESGMPNNRFLAERTGGTYSTLKVQPAELEDSGVYFCASSQIGQGYHLDTQYFGPGTRLTVL.

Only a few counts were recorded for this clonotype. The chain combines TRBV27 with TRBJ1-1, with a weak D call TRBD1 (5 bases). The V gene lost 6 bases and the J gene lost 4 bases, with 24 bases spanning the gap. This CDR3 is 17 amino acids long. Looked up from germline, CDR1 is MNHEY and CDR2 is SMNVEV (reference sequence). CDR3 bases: TGTGCCAGCAGATCCCGCTCCGGGGACCAACGGGGCACTGAAGCTTTCTTT. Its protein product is CASRSRSGDQRGTEAFF.

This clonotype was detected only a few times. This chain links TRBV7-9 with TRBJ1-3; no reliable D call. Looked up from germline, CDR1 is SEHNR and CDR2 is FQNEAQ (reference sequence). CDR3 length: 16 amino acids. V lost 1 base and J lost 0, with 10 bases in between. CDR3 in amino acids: CASSLGWVPSGNTIYF. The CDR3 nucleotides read TGTGCCAGCAGCTTAGGTTGGGTCCCCTCTGGAAACACCATATATTTT.

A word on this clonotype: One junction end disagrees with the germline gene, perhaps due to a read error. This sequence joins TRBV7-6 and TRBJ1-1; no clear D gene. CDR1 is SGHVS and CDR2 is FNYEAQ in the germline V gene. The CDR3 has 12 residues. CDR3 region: CTSSEIHTEAFF. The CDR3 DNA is TGTACCAGCAGCGAAATACACACTGAAGCTTTCTTT. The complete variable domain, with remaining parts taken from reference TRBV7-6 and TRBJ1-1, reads GAGVSQSPRYKVTKRGQDVALRCDPISGHVSLYWYRQALGQGPEFLTYFNYEAQQDKSGLPNDRFSAERPEGSISTLTIQRTEQRDSAMYRCTSSEIHTEAFFGQGTRLTVV.

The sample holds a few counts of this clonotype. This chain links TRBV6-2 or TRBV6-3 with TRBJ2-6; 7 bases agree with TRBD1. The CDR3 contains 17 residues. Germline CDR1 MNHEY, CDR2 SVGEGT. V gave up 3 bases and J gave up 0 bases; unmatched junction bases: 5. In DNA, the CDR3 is TGTGCCAGCAGTTATGGGACAGACAGCTCTGGGGCCAACGTCCTGACTTTC. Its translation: CASSYGTDSSGANVLTF.

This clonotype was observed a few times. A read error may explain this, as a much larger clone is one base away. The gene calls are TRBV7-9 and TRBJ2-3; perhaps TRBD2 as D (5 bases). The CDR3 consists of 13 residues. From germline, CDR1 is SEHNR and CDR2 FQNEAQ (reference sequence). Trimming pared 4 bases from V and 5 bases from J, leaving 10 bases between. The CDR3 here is CASSSFAGDTQYF. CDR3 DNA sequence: TGTGCCAGCAGCTCGTTTGCGGGAGATACGCAGTATTTT.

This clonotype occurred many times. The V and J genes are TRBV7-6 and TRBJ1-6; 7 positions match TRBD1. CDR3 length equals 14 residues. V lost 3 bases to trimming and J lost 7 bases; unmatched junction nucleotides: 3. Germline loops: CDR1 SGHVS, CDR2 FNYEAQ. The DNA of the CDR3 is TGTGCCAGCAGCTTGACAGGGTCGAATTCACCCCTCCACTTT. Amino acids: CASSLTGSNSPLHF.

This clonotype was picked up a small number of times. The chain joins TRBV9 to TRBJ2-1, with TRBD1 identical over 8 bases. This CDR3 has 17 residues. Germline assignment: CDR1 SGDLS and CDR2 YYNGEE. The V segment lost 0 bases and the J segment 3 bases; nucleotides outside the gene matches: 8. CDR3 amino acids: CASSVAVAGGVYNEQFF. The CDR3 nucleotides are TGTGCCAGCAGCGTAGCGGTTGCAGGGGGCGTCTACAATGAGCAGTTCTTC.

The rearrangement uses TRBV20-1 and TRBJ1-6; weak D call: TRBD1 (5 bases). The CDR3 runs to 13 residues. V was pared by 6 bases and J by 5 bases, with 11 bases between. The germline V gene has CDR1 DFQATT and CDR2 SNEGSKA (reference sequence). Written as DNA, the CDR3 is TGCAGTGCGAGGGGTATCGATAATTCACCCCTCCACTTT. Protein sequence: CSARGIDNSPLHF.

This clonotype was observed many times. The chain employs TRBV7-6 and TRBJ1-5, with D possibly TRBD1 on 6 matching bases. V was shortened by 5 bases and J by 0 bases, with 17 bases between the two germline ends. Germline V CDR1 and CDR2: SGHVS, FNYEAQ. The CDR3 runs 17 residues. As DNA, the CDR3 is TGTGCCAGCAGCCGAGAGGGCCGGGACACTAGCAATCAGCCCCAGCATTTT. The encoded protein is CASSREGRDTSNQPQHF.

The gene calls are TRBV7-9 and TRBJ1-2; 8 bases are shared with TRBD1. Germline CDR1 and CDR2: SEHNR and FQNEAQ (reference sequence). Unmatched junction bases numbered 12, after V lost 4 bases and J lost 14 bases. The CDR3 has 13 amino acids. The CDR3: CASSSPGQESSTF. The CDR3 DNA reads TGTGCCAGCAGCTCACCGGGACAGGAATCTAGTACCTTC.

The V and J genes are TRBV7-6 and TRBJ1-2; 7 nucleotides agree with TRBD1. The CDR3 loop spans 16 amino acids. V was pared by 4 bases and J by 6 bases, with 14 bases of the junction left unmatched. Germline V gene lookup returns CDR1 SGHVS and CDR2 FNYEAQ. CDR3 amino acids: CASSSASQGPWNGYTF. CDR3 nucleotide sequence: TGTGCCAGCAGCTCCGCCTCACAGGGGCCTTGGAATGGCTACACCTTC.